What follows describes a single T cell receptor (beta chain). Its matching antigen is unknown. It was RNA transcripts that yielded the amplified TCR beta CDR3 regions. The HTBI set primed first-round TCR CDR3 RT-PCR. TCRdb re-derived calls from the multiplex PCR reads in MiXCR, one entry per CDR3 protein. The sample includes around 540,000 distinct CDR3 sequences, about 16% of them seen just once. This sample stems from a study of T cells in Graves' hyperthyroidism and ophthalmopathy. Overall study: Any treatment followed the collection of peripheral blood at initial diagnosis.

Germline CDR1 is MGHRA and CDR2 is YSYEKL. The CDR3 covers 12 residues. The V gene lost 1 base and the J gene lost 5 bases, with 4 bases spanning the gap. Each diagnosis drew on symptoms, thyroxine, TRAb, thyroid ultrasound and orbital computed tomography findings. Findings and limits, study-wide: Most thyroid clonotypes that were expanded above 0.001 also turned up in blood. In validation, the model predicted ophthalmopathy. These predictions came a median about 6.5 months before onset.

Sequenced sample: blood. This chain joins TRBV4-1 and TRBJ2-3; D not certain. This TCR derives from a woman aged 30 to 39 with Graves' ophthalmopathy. The CDR3 region is CASSQALDTQYF. In nucleotides, the CDR3 is TGCGCCAGCAGCCAAGCGCTAGATACGCAGTATTTT.